This is a list of T cell receptor beta chains from one sample in a study of T cells after posttransplantation cyclophosphamide. The assay was immunoSEQ multiplex PCR, and TCRdb's table has in-frame clones only and misses some. The repertoire consists of more than 8,000 clones, with approximately 88% occurring once and the leading ten covering 4.2%. Sequencing used PBMCs, obtained 420 to 450 days after allogeneic stem cell transplant with calcineurin inhibitor and methotrexate. The origin of the receptors is a male patient aged 45 to 59 who received an allogeneic stem cell transplant from an unrelated donor, was CMV-positive, and had chronic GVHD only. Some T cells may be graft donor cells. CDR3s leave out the opening cysteine and the closing phenylalanine or tryptophan.

cdr3_aa: ASSTTGDTEAF; v_call: TRBV7-9
cdr3_aa: ASSQPGQGSYEQY; v_call: TRBV7-9
cdr3_aa: AWSVNRGMGGFAEAF; v_call: TRBV30
cdr3_aa: ASSLYTRGDSPLH; v_call: TRBV18
cdr3_aa: ASTTGDEETQY; v_call: TRBV5-1
cdr3_aa: ASVSGTSDEQY; v_call: TRBV25-1
cdr3_aa: ASSPGGANQPQH; v_call: TRBV11-3
cdr3_aa: ASSSGTGFNQPQH; v_call: TRBV7-6
cdr3_aa: ASSFHRVGTGQIYEQY; v_call: TRBV11-2
cdr3_aa: ASREISGGTDTQY; v_call: TRBV4-1
cdr3_aa: ASSPGTATNQPQH; v_call: TRBV7-2
cdr3_aa: ASGQGGEQY; v_call: TRBV10-2
cdr3_aa: ASRAGGSSYNEQF; v_call: TRBV9
cdr3_aa: ASSLGTGSNQPQH; v_call: TRBV18
cdr3_aa: ARSLGPSGRVNEQY; v_call: TRBV5-3
cdr3_aa: ASSQDRVHLLNNSPLH; v_call: TRBV7-2
cdr3_aa: ASETGQFNQPQH; v_call: TRBV19
cdr3_aa: ASSSSGGAFDEQF; v_call: TRBV2
cdr3_aa: ASRLLGPGRAYGYT; v_call: TRBV28
cdr3_aa: ASSQLDEQF; v_call: TRBV4-1
cdr3_aa: ASSLSVVSEPY; v_call: TRBV18
cdr3_aa: ASRELGTVYGYT; v_call: TRBV2
cdr3_aa: ASRSGTSGGAYNEQF; v_call: TRBV27
cdr3_aa: ASSIGTENQPQH; v_call: TRBV19
cdr3_aa: ATSPGQGYNEQF; v_call: TRBV18
cdr3_aa: ASSQDWGTSGYTQY; v_call: TRBV4-1
cdr3_aa: ASRLARTGQQETQY; v_call: TRBV12-2
cdr3_aa: ASSEPDTQY; v_call: TRBV25-1
cdr3_aa: SVDPGQGWGETQY; v_call: TRBV29-1
cdr3_aa: ASSQDTRYEQY; v_call: TRBV4-3
cdr3_aa: ASSARGGVYEQY; v_call: TRBV11-2
cdr3_aa: ASSPEGGLAGAHTQY; v_call: TRBV4-2
cdr3_aa: ASSEAVQGGYGQY; v_call: TRBV2
cdr3_aa: ASSSQAPGSGRETQY; v_call: TRBV11-2
cdr3_aa: ASSQDRGSYEQY; v_call: TRBV4-2
cdr3_aa: ASSTGTGQETQY; v_call: TRBV10-1